Presented here are 8 T cell receptor beta chains from one specimen sequenced in a study of cytomegalovirus exposure and HLA in healthy donors. Profiling relied on immunoSEQ multiplex PCR, and the TCRdb table lists in-frame clones only, not all of them. Seen here are some 220,000 clones, about 93% observed once, and the top ten hold more than 0.85%. Specimen: PBMCs. The source of these receptors is a woman in her late teens or twenties in good health and CMV-seronegative.

This chain links TRBV28 with TRBJ1-2; 7 bases line up with TRBD1. V trimming: 6 bases; J trimming: 3 bases; junction bases outside the gene matches: 16. Germline V CDR1 and CDR2: MDHEN, SYDVKM. CDR3 length: 17 residues. The DNA for the CDR3 is TGTGCCAGCAGACTCCCTTGGAGTGTAGGGGGCCACTATGGCTACACCTTC. Its translation is CASRLPWSVGGHYGYTF.

This chain joins TRBV30 and TRBJ1-6; D gene ambiguous. V gave up 1 base and J gave up 10 bases, with 20 bases separating them. The CDR3 totals 16 residues. Germline CDR1 reads GTSNPN; CDR2 reads SVGIG (reference sequence). The CDR3 loop is CAWSGTLLSGSSPLHF. CDR3 nucleotide sequence: TGTGCCTGGAGTGGAACTTTACTATCCGGTAGCTCACCCCTCCACTTT.

J is TRBJ2-2 and V is TRBV19, with 8 bases identical to TRBD2. The CDR3 sequence is 16 residues long. Germline trimming cut 8 bases from V and 3 bases from J; bases unmatched to any gene: 11. The germline CDR1 and CDR2 sequences are LNHDA and SQIVND (reference sequence). CDR3 nucleotide sequence: TGTGCCAGTCACTCGGGAGGGGGAGTTGACACCGGGGAGCTGTTTTTT. This translates into CASHSGGGVDTGELFF.

The genes are TRBV15 and TRBJ1-2; a weak D match, TRBD1 (6 bases). This CDR3 is 16 amino acids long. Deletions cut 1 base from V and 4 bases from J, with 16 bases between. Germline V gene lookup returns CDR1 LNHNV and CDR2 YYDKDF (reference sequence). The CDR3, as DNA: TGTGCCACCAGCAGAGCCCCCAAGGGGGGGCCCTATGGCTACACCTTC. Its translation: CATSRAPKGGPYGYTF.

This chain connects TRBV5-1 to TRBJ2-7; D possibly corresponds to TRBD2 (6 bases). The CDR3 spans 13 residues. Per the germline V gene, CDR1 is SGHRS and CDR2 is YFSETQ. V dropped 0 bases and J dropped 7 bases, with 11 bases sitting between them. The CDR3 is CASSLGLVMEQYF. The CDR3 DNA reads TGCGCCAGCAGCTTGGGACTAGTCATGGAGCAGTACTTC.

The table lists this clone with a count of one. The chain employs TRBV29-1 and TRBJ1-1, with D perhaps matching TRBD1 (6 bases). The CDR3 covers 15 residues. V lost 6 bases and J 2 bases, leaving 19 bases between the germline ends. Germline V gives CDR1 SQVTM, CDR2 ANQGSEA. The CDR3 is CSVRTATIINTEAFF. The CDR3 coding sequence is TGCAGCGTCAGGACAGCGACCATCATTAACACTGAAGCTTTCTTT.

V usage is TRBV5-1 and J usage is TRBJ2-1; possibly TRBD1 for D (5 bases). Trimming removed 4 bases from V and 7 bases from J, with 6 bases in between. Germline V gene lookup returns CDR1 SGHRS and CDR2 YFSETQ. The CDR3 extends over 11 amino acids. The CDR3 DNA follows: TGCGCCAGCAGCCCAGGGAATGAGCAGTTCTTC. Amino acids: CASSPGNEQFF.

V usage is TRBV25-1 and J usage is TRBJ1-2; D may be TRBD1 (5 bases). The V gene's germline CDR1 is MGHDK and CDR2 SYGVNS. Between the trimmed V and J ends, which lost 5 bases and 4 bases, there was a span of 11 bases. This CDR3 contains 13 residues. CDR3 bases: TGTGCCAGCAGTACAGGTGCGAGCTATGGCTACACCTTC. This encodes CASSTGASYGYTF.